This TCR beta chain stems from a study of blood T cell repertoires in COVID-19. The table came from immunoSEQ multiplex PCR; TCRdb's copy has only in-frame clones and leaves some out. The data contain approximately 180,000 clones, around nine tenths of them singletons. The germline V gene has CDR1 MGHDK and CDR2 SYGVNS. CDR3 length equals 16 residues. Trimming stripped 4 bases from V and 4 bases from J, with 17 bases between. The specimen sequenced was peripheral blood. This chain joins TRBV25-1 and TRBJ1-5; TRBD1 might be the D (6 bases). This clonotype was obtained from a woman in her seventies with COVID-19, enrolled during active disease. The chain's CDR3 is CASSGPAGDINQPQHF. The CDR3 bases are TGTGCCAGCAGTGGGCCGGCAGGGGACATTAATCAGCCCCAGCATTTT.